This passage covers 19 T cell receptor beta chains from one sample sequenced in a study of cytotoxic CD8 clonotypes in ibrutinib-treated CLL. Generated by immunoSEQ multiplex PCR, the TCRdb table keeps only in-frame clones and is missing some. Among 200,000 to 250,000 clones, roughly 65% were seen once, and the ten largest hold 5.9%. This specimen was PBMCs, taken after 12 months of ibrutinib treatment. These receptors all come from a human donor with chronic lymphocytic leukemia.

This chain connects TRBV19 to TRBJ2-3, with a possible D match to TRBD1 (6 bases). Looked up from germline, CDR1 is LNHDA and CDR2 is SQIVND (reference sequence). CDR3 length: 16 amino acids. Trimming pared 3 bases from V and 2 bases from J, leaving 15 bases between. The CDR3 protein is CASSINTGTPTDTQYF. The CDR3 nucleotides are TGTGCCAGTAGTATCAATACCGGGACACCCACAGATACGCAGTATTTT.

This clone showed up just a few times. The genes are TRBV7-6 and TRBJ2-2, with D possibly matching TRBD2 (6 bases). Germline V gene lookup returns CDR1 SGHVS and CDR2 FNYEAQ. This CDR3 has 12 residues. With 5 bases removed from V and 8 bases from J, the gap between germline ends came to 9 bases. CDR3 region: CASSLRGGELFF. The CDR3 coding sequence is TGTGCCAGCAGCCTCCGGGGGGGGGAGCTGTTTTTT.

This chain joins TRBV10-1 and TRBJ2-7, with D perhaps TRBD2 (6 bases). CDR3 length: 18 residues. Germline V gene lookup returns CDR1 WNHNN and CDR2 SYGVQD (reference sequence). V was trimmed by 5 bases and J by 3 bases, leaving 26 bases between them. The CDR3 protein is CASSPATRIERANYEQYF. CDR3 in DNA: TGCGCCAGCAGTCCGGCCACCCGAATTGAGCGGGCGAACTACGAGCAGTACTTC.

This chain links TRBV9 with TRBJ2-1, with D possibly TRBD2 on 7 matching bases. This CDR3 comprises 16 residues. Trimming shortened V by 0 bases and J by 7 bases, and 17 bases separated the two germline ends. Germline values: CDR1 SGDLS, CDR2 YYNGEE. CDR3 region: CASSVVEGGPMNEQFF. The CDR3 nucleotides read TGTGCCAGCAGCGTAGTTGAGGGGGGGCCAATGAATGAGCAGTTCTTC.

V usage is TRBV19 and J usage is TRBJ2-2, with D perhaps matching TRBD2 (6 bases). V lost 7 bases, J lost 7 bases, and 7 bases lay in between. Germline values: CDR1 LNHDA, CDR2 SQIVND (reference sequence). This CDR3 is 11 amino acids long. The CDR3 loop is CASMGGGELFF. The DNA for the CDR3 is TGTGCCAGTATGGGGGGCGGGGAGCTGTTTTTT.

V is TRBV7-2 and J is TRBJ2-7; 8 bases agree with TRBD2. The CDR3 loop spans 15 amino acids. Germline values: CDR1 SGHTA, CDR2 FQGNSA. V was pared by 5 bases and J by 3 bases, with 9 bases of the junction left unmatched. The chain's CDR3 is CASSPGGGLGYEQYF. The CDR3 bases are TGTGCCAGCAGCCCCGGGGGGGGGCTAGGCTACGAGCAGTACTTC.

This clone has more than one count but fewer than ten. This rearrangement joins TRBV28 to TRBJ1-5; 7 bases fit TRBD1. Germline CDR1 MDHEN, CDR2 SYDVKM. With V trimmed by 7 bases and J by 3 bases, 6 bases remained unmatched. The length of the CDR3 is 14 residues. The CDR3 nucleotides read TGTGCCAGCACCATAGACAGGGTCAATCAGCCCCAGCATTTT. This translates into CASTIDRVNQPQHF.

This clone was observed a handful of times. The rearrangement joins TRBV19 to TRBJ2-3, with 9 bases that match TRBD1. J was trimmed by 6 bases and V by 3 bases; bases with no gene match: 4. CDR1 and CDR2 from the germline V gene are LNHDA and SQIVND (reference sequence). The CDR3 has 14 residues. The CDR3 region is CASSIRDRVDTQYF. The CDR3 DNA is TGTGCCAGTAGTATCCGGGACAGGGTTGATACGCAGTATTTT.

This chain uses TRBV30 with TRBJ1-4; TRBD1 matches at 7 bases. The CDR3 has 15 residues. Looked up from germline, CDR1 is GTSNPN and CDR2 is SVGIG (reference sequence). With V trimmed by 3 bases and J by 5 bases, 9 bases remained unmatched. CDR3 bases: TGTGCCTGGAGCGAAAAAGGGACAGCGAATGAAAAACTGTTTTTT. Translation: CAWSEKGTANEKLFF.

The chain carries TRBV5-4 and TRBJ1-2, with D perhaps TRBD1 (6 bases). The V gene lost 6 bases and the J gene lost 0 bases, with 15 bases spanning the gap. CDR1 and CDR2 from the germline V gene are SGHNT and YYREEE (reference sequence). CDR3 length: 15 residues. The CDR3 sequence: CASMTNRVSNYGYTF. The CDR3 coding sequence is TGTGCCAGCATGACTAACAGGGTCTCTAACTATGGCTACACCTTC. The whole variable domain, filled in from reference TRBV5-4 and TRBJ1-2, reads ETGVTQSPTHLIKTRGQQVTLRCSSQSGHNTVSWYQQALGQGPQFIFQYYREEENGRGNFPPRFSGLQFPNYSSELNVNALELDDSALYLCASMTNRVSNYGYTFGSGTRLTVV.

This chain joins TRBV7-8 and TRBJ2-1; 8 bases fit TRBD2. CDR3 length equals 15 residues. The V gene's germline CDR1 is SGHVS and CDR2 FQNEAQ. Trimming at V came to 1 base and at J to 7 bases, leaving 6 bases not matched to a gene. In nucleotides, the CDR3 is TGTGCCAGCAGCTTAGAGGAGCGGGAGTGGAATGAGCAGTTCTTC. Translated: CASSLEEREWNEQFF.

The V gene is TRBV11-2, the J gene TRBJ1-4; TRBD1 is a possible D gene (5 bases). Trimming stripped 5 bases from V and 12 bases from J, with 16 bases between. This CDR3 spans 13 amino acids. CDR1 and CDR2 (germline): SGHAT, FQNNGV. CDR3 residues: CASSLERGSQLFF. The CDR3 nucleotides are TGTGCCAGCAGCCTGGAACGGGGGTCCCAACTGTTTTTT.

The chain recombines TRBV4-1 with TRBJ1-5, with D perhaps matching TRBD1 (5 bases). Trimming cost V 1 base and J 4 bases, with 11 bases left between them. Germline V gene sequence: CDR1 MGHRA, CDR2 YSYEKL. The CDR3 runs 15 residues. In DNA form, the CDR3 reads TGCGCCAGCAGCCAAGCCGGGACCATAAATCAGCCCCAGCATTTT. Residues: CASSQAGTINQPQHF.

The rearrangement joins TRBV5-6 to TRBJ1-1, with TRBD1 as a possible D gene (5 bases). The germline V gene has CDR1 SGHDT and CDR2 YYEEEE. The V gene lost 4 bases and the J gene lost 5 bases, with 15 bases spanning the gap. This CDR3 region has 14 residues. CDR3 protein: CASSPTDWGTEAFF. The CDR3, as DNA: TGTGCCAGCAGCCCCACGGACTGGGGGACTGAAGCTTTCTTT.

The genes are TRBV5-1 and TRBJ2-1; 11 bases line up with TRBD2. This CDR3 is built from 15 residues. V lost 4 bases, J lost 5 bases, and 5 bases stayed unmatched. Germline assignment: CDR1 SGHRS and CDR2 YFSETQ. In DNA, the CDR3 is TGCGCCAGCAGCAACCGACTAGCGGGACACAATGAGCAGTTCTTC. It encodes CASSNRLAGHNEQFF. The variable domain in full, with the rest retrieved from reference TRBV5-1 and TRBJ2-1, is KAGVTQTPRYLIKTRGQQVTLSCSPISGHRSVSWYQQTPGQGLQFLFEYFSETQRNKGNFPGRFSGRQFSNSRSEMNVSTLELGDSALYLCASSNRLAGHNEQFFGPGTRLTVL.

The sample holds many counts of this clone. The J gene is TRBJ1-2, the V gene TRBV6-5, with TRBD1 matching 9 bases. V shed 2 bases, J shed 6 bases, and the junction held 4 bases outside the gene matches. CDR3 length: 14 amino acids. Germline V gene sequence: CDR1 MNHEY, CDR2 SVGAGI. The CDR3 region is CASSYGGQGHGYTF. The CDR3 DNA is TGTGCCAGCAGTTACGGGGGACAGGGCCATGGCTACACCTTC.

CDR3 sequence (DNA): TGCAGCGCTAGGGACAATTTTAGCAATCAGCCCCAGCATTTT. This gives the protein CSARDNFSNQPQHF. The rearrangement joins TRBV29-1 to TRBJ1-5, with D perhaps matching TRBD1 (6 bases). CDR3 length: 14 residues. Deletions cut 7 bases from V and 0 bases from J, with 13 bases between. CDR1 is SQVTM and CDR2 is ANQGSEA in the germline V gene.

This clone appeared a single time. The V gene is TRBV6-6, the J gene TRBJ2-7; possible D gene TRBD1, 5 bases. Deletions cut 6 bases from V and 1 base from J, with 10 bases between. CDR1 is MNHNY and CDR2 is SVGAGI in the germline V gene (reference sequence). This CDR3 is 13 amino acids long. CDR3 nucleotides: TGTGCCAGCAGGGGAACAGGTTCCTACGAGCAGTACTTC. Protein product: CASRGTGSYEQYF.

The rearrangement links TRBV7-2 to TRBJ2-1; no clear D gene. Germline CDR1 is SGHTA and CDR2 is FQGNSA. The CDR3 length is 15 residues. Between the trimmed V and J ends, which lost 2 bases and 3 bases, there was a span of 11 bases. The CDR3 is CASSLQVVGYNEQFF. CDR3 bases: TGTGCCAGCAGCTTACAGGTGGTAGGCTACAATGAGCAGTTCTTC. The entire variable domain, with the rest obtained from reference TRBV7-2 and TRBJ2-1, is as follows: GAGVSQSPSNKVTEKGKDVELRCDPISGHTALYWYRQSLGQGLEFLIYFQGNSAPDKSGLPSDRFSAERTGGSVSTLTIQRTQQEDSAVYLCASSLQVVGYNEQFFGPGTRLTVL.